This T cell receptor beta chain was documented in a study of cytomegalovirus exposure and HLA in healthy donors. The CDR3 covers 15 residues. Germline lookup yields CDR1 SGDLS and CDR2 YYNGEE. The V segment lost 3 bases and the J segment 2 bases; nucleotides outside the gene matches: 7. Use of 60 Vbeta and 13 Jbeta primers characterized the PCR. The data were produced by immunoSEQ multiplex PCR, yet TCRdb's version contains in-frame clones alone and is incomplete. In all, the sample yields 150,000 to 200,000 clones. The receptor comes from a boy aged 5-17 years in good health and CMV-seronegative. The sample comprised PBMCs. The rearrangement uses TRBV9 and TRBJ2-5; the match to TRBD1 covers 7 bases. The CDR3 here is CASSGPRQGQETQYF. CDR3 DNA sequence: TGTGCCAGCAGCGGGCCGAGACAGGGTCAAGAGACCCAGTACTTC. Variable domain in full (rest from reference TRBV9 and TRBJ2-5): DSGVTQTPKHLITATGQRVTLRCSPRSGDLSVYWYQQSLDQGLQFLIQYYNGEERAKGNILERFSAQQFPDLHSELNLSSLELGDSALYFCASSGPRQGQETQYFGPGTRLLVL.